This record concerns one TCR beta chain sequence. Its antigen is still unknown. TCRdb fed the reads into MiXCR, producing one record per CDR3 protein. The sample contains some 57,000 distinct CDR3 sequences, around 30% of which appear only once. The data derive from a study of T cell repertoires in cytomegalovirus infection. The study, taken as a whole, reports: CMV-specific TCR beta clonotypes restricted by HLA-C dominated the ex vivo response. Based on cumulative public TCR beta family frequency, carriers of CMV plus the relevant HLA were identified.

Germline CDR1 is SQVTM and CDR2 is ANQGSEA. V was shortened by 5 bases and J by 0 bases, with 11 bases between the two germline ends. The CDR3 spans 13 residues. The sample taken for sequencing was PBMCs, sequenced either directly or after in vitro stimulation (not recorded which). The rearrangement links TRBV29-1 to TRBJ2-7; the D gene is possibly TRBD1 (5 bases). This TCR came from a human donor in good health (CMV status not recorded). Some clones in this sample may be carry-over from other donors' samples. The CDR3 loop is CSVRTDSSYEQYF. In nucleotides, the CDR3 is TGCAGCGTTCGCACAGACAGCTCCTACGAGCAGTACTTC.